This T cell receptor beta chain was sequenced during a study of blood T cell dynamics during melanoma immunotherapy. Study-level background: Standard first-line treatment here was pembrolizumab or nivolumab plus ipilimumab in metastatic melanoma.

Every bulk PBMC sample received the same 350 ng of DNA. TCRdb's copy holds only in-frame clones and misses some; the assay was immunoSEQ multiplex PCR. The table has about 6,000 clones, around three quarters seen once; the top ten hold 30% to 40%. Germline assignment: CDR1 SSHAT and CDR2 FNYEAQ (reference sequence). V dropped 4 bases and J dropped 1 base, with 11 bases sitting between them. CDR3 length equals 15 residues. Time point in this sample: week 3, after first cycle of checkpoint inhibitor. Apart from a couple of fast progressors, RECIST 1.1 response was judged 12 weeks post-infusion. About this clone: The target antigen is unknown.

Study observations and caveats: Unlike progressors, later disease-control patients had W3 repertoires gaining clonality or diversity.

The specimen was blood, collected from a patient treated with checkpoint blockade. The sequence was collected from a human donor with melanoma. V and J are TRBV7-7 and TRBJ2-1, with D hard to call. The CDR3 reads CASSSIDNSYNEQFF. CDR3 coding DNA: TGTGCCAGCAGCTCCATTGACAATTCCTACAATGAGCAGTTCTTC.